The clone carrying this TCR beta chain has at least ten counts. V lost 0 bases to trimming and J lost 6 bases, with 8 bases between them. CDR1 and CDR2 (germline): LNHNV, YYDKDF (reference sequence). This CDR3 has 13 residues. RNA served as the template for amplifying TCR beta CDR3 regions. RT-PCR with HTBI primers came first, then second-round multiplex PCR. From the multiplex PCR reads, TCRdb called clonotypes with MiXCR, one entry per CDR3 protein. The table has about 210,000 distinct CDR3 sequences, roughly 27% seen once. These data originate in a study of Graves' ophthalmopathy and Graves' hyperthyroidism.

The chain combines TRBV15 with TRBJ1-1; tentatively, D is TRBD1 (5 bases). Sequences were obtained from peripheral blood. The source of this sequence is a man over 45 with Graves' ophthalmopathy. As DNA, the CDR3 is TGTGCCACCAGCAGAGAAAGACAGCCTGAAGCTTTCTTT. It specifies CATSRERQPEAFF.